What follows are 10 T cell receptor beta chains derived from one specimen sequenced in a study of OX40 agonist ivuxolimab in advanced cancers. Repertoires were generated with immunoSEQ multiplex PCR, while TCRdb's copy carries only in-frame clones and drops some. The profile shows roughly 76,000 clones, around 85% of them singletons. The material was CD4+ or CD8+ T cells sorted from blood, obtained in a trial of the OX40 agonist ivuxolimab. The receptors derive from an adult with an advanced solid tumor such as melanoma, head and neck, liver or kidney cancer.

The rearrangement links TRBV9 to TRBJ2-3; 8 nucleotides agree with TRBD1. This CDR3 comprises 16 residues. V dropped 0 bases and J dropped 4; count of bases not matched to a gene: 7. Germline V CDR1 and CDR2: SGDLS, YYNGEE. The CDR3 coding sequence is TGTGCCAGCAGCGTAGCTCAGGGGGCTAGCTCAGATACGCAGTATTTT. As protein: CASSVAQGASSDTQYF. Complete variable domain (other parts from reference TRBV9 and TRBJ2-3): DSGVTQTPKHLITATGQRVTLRCSPRSGDLSVYWYQQSLDQGLQFLIQYYNGEERAKGNILERFSAQQFPDLHSELNLSSLELGDSALYFCASSVAQGASSDTQYFGPGTRLTVL.

The genes are TRBV7-9 and TRBJ2-1; 14 bases map to TRBD2. Germline-derived CDR1 and CDR2 are SEHNR and FQNEAQ (reference sequence). Trimming cost V 4 bases and J 5 bases; bases outside gene matches: 7. The CDR3 sequence is 17 residues long. Written as DNA, the CDR3 is TGTGCCAGCAGCTCATCGGGACTAGCGGGAGCCCACAATGAGCAGTTCTTC. Its protein product is CASSSSGLAGAHNEQFF.

This rearrangement joins TRBV28 to TRBJ2-1, with TRBD2 matching over 13 bases. Germline CDR1 MDHEN, CDR2 SYDVKM. The trim removed 4 bases at V and 7 bases at J, leaving 4 bases unmatched. This CDR3 contains 15 residues. In DNA form, the CDR3 reads TGTGCCAGCAGTTCGGGACTAGCGGGGCCAAATGAGCAGTTCTTC. This translates into CASSSGLAGPNEQFF.

The J gene is TRBJ1-5, the V gene TRBV19; D call uncertain. This CDR3 is built from 14 residues. V was trimmed by 6 bases and J by 1 base, leaving 10 bases between them. Germline lookup yields CDR1 LNHDA and CDR2 SQIVND (reference sequence). CDR3 amino acids: CASRNSVSNQPQHF. The CDR3 bases are TGTGCCAGTAGGAACAGTGTGAGCAATCAGCCCCAGCATTTT. Full variable domain (missing parts from reference TRBV19 and TRBJ1-5): DGGITQSPKYLFRKEGQNVTLSCEQNLNHDAMYWYRQDPGQGLRLIYYSQIVNDFQKGDIAEGYSVSREKKESFPLTVTSAQKNPTAFYLCASRNSVSNQPQHFGDGTRLSIL.

This chain connects TRBV6-1 to TRBJ1-6; 8 nucleotides match TRBD1. V lost 4 bases and J lost 7; bases outside the gene matches: 6. Germline V CDR1 and CDR2: MNHNS, SASEGT. This CDR3 comprises 15 residues. The CDR3 protein is CASSVQGAGNSPLHF. CDR3 nucleotides: TGTGCCAGCAGTGTCCAGGGGGCGGGCAATTCACCCCTCCACTTT.

The rearrangement uses TRBV4-3 and TRBJ1-1, with 10 bases matching TRBD1. V gave up 0 bases and J gave up 4 bases; unmatched junction bases: 5. CDR3 length: 16 residues. The germline CDR1 and CDR2 sequences are LGHNA and YSLEER. This CDR3 reads CASSQDRTGGITEAFF. DNA for the CDR3: TGCGCCAGCAGCCAAGACAGGACAGGGGGAATCACTGAAGCTTTCTTT.

This chain's CDR3 is CASSLEAGYSNQPQHF. The CDR3 coding sequence is TGTGCCAGCTCACTCGAGGCCGGTTATAGCAATCAGCCCCAGCATTTT. V and J are TRBV18 and TRBJ1-5; no clear D gene. Per the germline V gene, CDR1 is KGHSH and CDR2 is LQKENI. Trimming left V 4 bases short and J 0 bases short, with 13 bases between. The CDR3 is made up of 16 amino acids.

The chain recombines TRBV6-5 with TRBJ1-1, with 8 nucleotides matching TRBD1. V gave up 6 bases and J gave up 3 bases; unmatched junction bases: 9. The germline V gene encodes CDR1 MNHEY and CDR2 SVGAGI. This CDR3 is 15 amino acids long. CDR3 in amino acids: CASRLQGGFDTEAFF. In DNA form, the CDR3 reads TGTGCCAGCAGGTTACAGGGGGGATTTGACACTGAAGCTTTCTTT.

This clone has a handful of counts. The chain recombines TRBV10-2 with TRBJ1-5, with TRBD1 as a possible D gene (6 bases). CDR3 size: 13 residues. With 7 bases removed from V and 3 bases from J, the gap between germline ends came to 10 bases. Germline V gives CDR1 WSHSY, CDR2 SAAADI. DNA for the CDR3: TGCGCCAGCAAAAAGGGGGACAATCAGCCCCAGCATTTT. As protein: CASKKGDNQPQHF.

The gene calls are TRBV27 and TRBJ2-7; 10 bases line up with TRBD1. Germline lookup yields CDR1 MNHEY and CDR2 SMNVEV (reference sequence). After removal of 5 bases from V and 5 bases from J, the junction contained 12 bases not matched to a gene. The CDR3 is made up of 16 amino acids. This chain's CDR3 is CASSLVPPGQGDEQYF. CDR3 sequence (DNA): TGTGCCAGCAGTCTCGTCCCCCCCGGACAGGGGGACGAGCAGTACTTC.